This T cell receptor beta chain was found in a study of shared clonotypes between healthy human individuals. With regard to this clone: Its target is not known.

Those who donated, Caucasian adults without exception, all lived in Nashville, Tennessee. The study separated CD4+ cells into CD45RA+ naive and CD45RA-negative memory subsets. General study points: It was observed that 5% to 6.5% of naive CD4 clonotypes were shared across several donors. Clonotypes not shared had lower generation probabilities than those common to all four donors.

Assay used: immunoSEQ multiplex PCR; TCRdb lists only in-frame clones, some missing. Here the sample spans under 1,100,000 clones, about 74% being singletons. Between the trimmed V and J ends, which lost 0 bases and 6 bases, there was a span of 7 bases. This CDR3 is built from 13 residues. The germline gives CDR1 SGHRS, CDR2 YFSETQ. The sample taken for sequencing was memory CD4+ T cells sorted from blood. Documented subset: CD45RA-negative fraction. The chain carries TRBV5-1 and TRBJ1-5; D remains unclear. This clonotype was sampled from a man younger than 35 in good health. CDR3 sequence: CASSLDGSQPQHF. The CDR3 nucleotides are TGCGCCAGCAGCTTGGATGGGAGTCAGCCCCAGCATTTT. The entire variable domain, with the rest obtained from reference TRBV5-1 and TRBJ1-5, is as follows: KAGVTQTPRYLIKTRGQQVTLSCSPISGHRSVSWYQQTPGQGLQFLFEYFSETQRNKGNFPGRFSGRQFSNSRSEMNVSTLELGDSALYLCASSLDGSQPQHFGDGTRLSIL.